These T cell receptor beta chains were read from a single sample in a study of identical twins. Using its own MiXCR run on the 5' RACE reads, TCRdb lists one record per CDR3 protein. The sample yields approximately 220,000 distinct CDR3 sequences, roughly 7.5% seen once. These same data were also listed under a study on yellow fever vaccine responses in identical twins.

Sequenced material: memory (CD45RO+) T cells sorted from blood. These receptors all stem from a woman between 18 and 29 years old in good health. CDR3s include the opening cysteine and the closing phenylalanine or tryptophan. The D gene is left open where the match is weak. Expanded clones get a size class; other rows say once, few or many, or leave the size out.

TRBV27	many	TRBJ1-4	TRBD1	CASRDSANEKLFF	TGTGCCAGCCGGGACAGCGCTAATGAAAAACTGTTTTTT
TRBV5-1	many	TRBJ2-7	.	CASSGLKGGRMGEQYF	TGCGCCAGCAGCGGACTAAAGGGGGGCCGGATGGGGGAGCAGTACTTC
TRBV4-2	few	TRBJ2-1	TRBD2	CASSQQSSGRTGEQFF	TGTGCCAGCAGCCAGCAGTCTAGCGGGAGAACTGGTGAGCAGTTCTTC
TRBV12-3/TRBV12-4	many	TRBJ2-1	TRBD2	CASTLRAGSGEQFF	TGTGCCAGCACCTTAAGAGCGGGATCGGGCGAGCAGTTCTTC
TRBV3-1	few	TRBJ2-2	.	CASSQERGVGGTDTGELFF	TGTGCCAGCAGCCAAGAACGGGGAGTTGGAGGGACCGACACCGGGGAGCTGTTTTTT
TRBV25-1	few	TRBJ2-5	.	CASSEYDRLQETQYF	TGTGCCAGCAGTGAATATGACCGTCTCCAAGAGACCCAGTACTTC
TRBV28	.	TRBJ2-3	.	CASTLGGHIPDTQYF	TGTGCCAGCACCTTAGGGGGGCATATCCCCGATACGCAGTATTTT
TRBV7-2	few	TRBJ1-2	.	CASSRNREDGYTF	TGTGCCAGCAGCAGGAACAGGGAGGACGGCTACACCTTC
TRBV15	once	TRBJ2-6	.	CATSRGPGSGANVLTF	TGTGCCACCAGCAGAGGTCCGGGCTCTGGGGCCAACGTCCTGACTTTC
TRBV29-1	few	TRBJ2-1	TRBD1	CSVLGGQGADQFF	TGCAGCGTTCTGGGAGGACAGGGGGCTGACCAGTTCTTC
TRBV9	few	TRBJ2-7	TRBD1	CASSVRDRAQQYF	TGTGCCAGCAGCGTAAGGGACAGGGCTCAGCAGTACTTC
TRBV20-1	.	TRBJ1-6	TRBD1	CSARETGGKDNSPLHF	TGCAGTGCTAGAGAGACAGGGGGCAAAGATAATTCACCCCTCCACTTT
TRBV5-8	few	TRBJ2-7	.	CASSLAMWQGGEQYF	TGTGCCAGCAGCTTGGCCATGTGGCAGGGTGGCGAGCAGTACTTC
TRBV29-1	few	TRBJ1-2	.	CSVEQGGLNGYTF	TGCAGCGTTGAACAAGGGGGGCTCAATGGCTACACCTTC
TRBV20-1	few	TRBJ2-7	TRBD1	CSARDPSGTGNHEQYF	TGCAGTGCTAGAGACCCGAGTGGGACAGGGAACCACGAGCAGTACTTC
TRBV6-6	few	TRBJ2-7	TRBD1	CATRDRTYEQYF	TGTGCCACCCGGGACAGGACCTACGAGCAGTACTTC
TRBV12-3/TRBV12-4	many	TRBJ2-5	TRBD1	CASRRDRGETQYF	TGTGCCAGCAGAAGGGACAGGGGAGAGACCCAGTACTTC
TRBV7-2	few	TRBJ1-5	.	CASSPKGGASGNQPQHF	TGTGCCAGCAGCCCTAAGGGCGGGGCGAGTGGCAATCAGCCCCAGCATTTT
TRBV12-3/TRBV12-4	few	TRBJ1-5	.	CASTKGEGQHQHF	TGTGCCAGCACTAAAGGGGAGGGTCAGCACCAGCATTTT
TRBV6-2/TRBV6-3	.	TRBJ2-2	.	CASSLGLYTGELFF	TGTGCCAGCAGTCTGGGACTTTACACCGGGGAGCTGTTTTTT
TRBV6-1	few	TRBJ2-1	TRBD2	CASRMAGAGPEQFF	TGTGCCAGCCGGATGGCGGGAGCGGGCCCGGAGCAGTTCTTC
TRBV18	.	TRBJ2-1	.	CASSLKDEQFF	TGTGCCAGCTCATTGAAAGATGAGCAGTTCTTC
TRBV7-2	.	TRBJ2-3	.	CASSSTSLASSHTQYF	TGTGCCAGCAGCTCGACCTCCCTAGCGTCAAGTCATACGCAGTATTTT
TRBV10-3	many	TRBJ1-6	.	CAISGTANNSPLHF	TGTGCCATCAGTGGGACAGCTAATAATTCACCCCTCCACTTT
TRBV7-9	many	TRBJ2-1	.	CASSLLDSSRGFF	TGTGCCAGCAGCTTACTGGACAGTTCTCGCGGGTTCTTC
TRBV24-1	many	TRBJ2-2	.	CATNPGASTGELFF	TGTGCCACCAATCCGGGGGCGAGCACCGGGGAGCTGTTTTTT
TRBV27	.	TRBJ2-7	TRBD1	CASKPGGTYEQYF	TGTGCCAGCAAACCAGGGGGCACCTACGAGCAGTACTTC
TRBV27	.	TRBJ1-5	TRBD1	CASSSKRPGGRSSNQPQHF	TGTGCCAGCAGTTCAAAACGACCAGGGGGCAGGTCGAGCAATCAGCCCCAGCATTTT
TRBV10-3	many	TRBJ2-3	.	CAISESTGTDTQYF	TGTGCCATCAGTGAGTCGACAGGCACAGATACGCAGTATTTT
TRBV6-2/TRBV6-3	.	TRBJ2-7	TRBD1	CASQKTGTHEQYF	TGTGCCAGCCAGAAGACAGGGACCCACGAGCAGTACTTC
TRBV20-1	.	TRBJ2-3	.	CSALPGSTDTQYF	TGCAGTGCTCTACCGGGGAGCACAGATACGCAGTATTTT
TRBV20-1	many	TRBJ2-4	TRBD2	CSVRLAGAKNIQYF	TGCAGTGTAAGACTAGCGGGAGCCAAAAACATTCAGTACTTC
TRBV12-3/TRBV12-4	many	TRBJ2-7	TRBD1	CASSPPGQASHEQYF	TGTGCCAGCAGTCCTCCGGGACAGGCCTCCCACGAGCAGTACTTC
TRBV6-2/TRBV6-3	few	TRBJ1-4	.	CASSQTTGLEKLFF	TGTGCCAGCAGTCAGACGACAGGACTGGAAAAACTGTTTTTT
TRBV10-3	few	TRBJ2-2	TRBD2	CAISLTSGNTGELFF	TGTGCCATCAGTCTGACTAGCGGAAACACCGGGGAGCTGTTTTTT
TRBV7-9	.	TRBJ1-5	.	CASSLGGTSNQPQHF	TGTGCCAGCAGCTTGGGCGGAACGAGCAATCAGCCCCAGCATTTT
TRBV25-1	.	TRBJ1-4	.	CASSTRASVHEKLFF	TGTGCCAGCAGTACTCGCGCATCGGTCCATGAAAAACTGTTTTTT
TRBV3-1	many	TRBJ1-5	.	CASSQARGGKPQHF	TGTGCCAGCAGCCAAGCCAGGGGAGGTAAGCCCCAGCATTTT
TRBV20-1	few	TRBJ2-7	TRBD1	CSASPGGTYEQYF	TGCAGTGCTAGCCCAGGGGGCACCTACGAGCAGTACTTC
TRBV7-9	.	TRBJ2-1	.	CAMSSGTGSNAYNEQFF	TGTGCCATGAGCTCCGGGACCGGGTCCAACGCCTACAATGAGCAGTTCTTC
TRBV6-2/TRBV6-3	few	TRBJ2-7	TRBD2	CASSYGARAGAYEQYF	TGTGCCAGCAGTTACGGGGCTCGTGCGGGGGCCTACGAGCAGTACTTC
TRBV14	.	TRBJ2-7	TRBD1	CASRSDREYEQHF	TGTGCCAGCAGGTCGGACAGGGAGTACGAGCAGCACTTC
TRBV4-3	many	TRBJ2-3	TRBD1	CASSQAIAGGPTDTQYF	TGCGCCAGCAGCCAAGCAATCGCAGGGGGCCCAACAGATACGCAGTATTTT
TRBV18	few	TRBJ2-2	TRBD1	CASSPLLGTGAMNTGELFF	TGTGCCAGCTCACCACTTCTCGGGACAGGGGCGATGAACACCGGGGAGCTGTTTTTT
TRBV11-3	many	TRBJ2-2	.	CASSSAGANTGELFF	TGTGCCAGCAGCTCAGCTGGTGCGAACACCGGGGAGCTGTTTTTT
TRBV5-5	few	TRBJ2-7	.	CASSLGDSTYEQYF	TGTGCCAGCAGCTTGGGAGATAGTACCTACGAGCAGTACTTC
TRBV10-2	many	TRBJ1-1	TRBD1	CASSQGAQNTEAFF	TGCGCCAGCAGTCAGGGGGCTCAGAACACTGAAGCTTTCTTT
TRBV10-1	.	TRBJ2-7	.	CASSESQAVGGQYF	TGCGCCAGCAGTGAGTCCCAAGCGGTAGGCGGGCAGTACTTC
TRBV4-3	many	TRBJ2-7	.	CASSQDLMPYEQYF	TGCGCCAGCAGCCAAGATCTCATGCCCTACGAGCAGTACTTC
TRBV12-3/TRBV12-4	many	TRBJ1-6	TRBD1	CASSSQGALSPLHF	TGTGCCAGCAGTTCCCAGGGGGCGCTTTCACCCCTCCACTTT